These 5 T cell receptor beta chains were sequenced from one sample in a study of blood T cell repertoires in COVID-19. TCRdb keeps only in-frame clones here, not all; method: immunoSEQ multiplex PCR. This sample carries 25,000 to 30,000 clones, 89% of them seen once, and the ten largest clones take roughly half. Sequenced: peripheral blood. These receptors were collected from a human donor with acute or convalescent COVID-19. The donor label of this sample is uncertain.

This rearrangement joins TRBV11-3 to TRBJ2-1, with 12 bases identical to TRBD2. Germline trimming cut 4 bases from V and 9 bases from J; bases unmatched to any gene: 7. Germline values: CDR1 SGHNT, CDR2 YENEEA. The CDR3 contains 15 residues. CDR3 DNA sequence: TGTGCCAGCAGCTCCGGATCTAGCGGGAGGGTTGAGCAGTTCTTC. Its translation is CASSSGSSGRVEQFF.

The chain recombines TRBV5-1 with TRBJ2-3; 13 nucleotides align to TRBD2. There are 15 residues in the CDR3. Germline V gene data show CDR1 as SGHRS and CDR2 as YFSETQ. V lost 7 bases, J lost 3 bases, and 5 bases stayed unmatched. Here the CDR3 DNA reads TGCGCCAGCCAGACTAGCGGGGGGCGAACAGATACGCAGTATTTT. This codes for CASQTSGGRTDTQYF.

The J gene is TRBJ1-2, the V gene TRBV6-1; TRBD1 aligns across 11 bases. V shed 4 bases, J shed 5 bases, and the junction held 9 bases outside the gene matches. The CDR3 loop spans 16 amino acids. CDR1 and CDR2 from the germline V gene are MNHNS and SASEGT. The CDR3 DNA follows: TGTGCCAGCAGTGCACTACGGACAGGGGGCGGGTATGGCTACACCTTC. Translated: CASSALRTGGGYGYTF.

Here the CDR3 DNA reads TGTGCCACCAGTGTTCCTCGCGGGAGAGGCAATGAGCAGTTCTTC. Translation: CATSVPRGRGNEQFF. The V gene is TRBV24-1, the J gene TRBJ2-1, with 7 bases lining up with TRBD2. After removal of 5 bases from V and 6 bases from J, the junction contained 9 bases not matched to a gene. This CDR3 has 15 amino acids. In germline, CDR1 is KGHDR, CDR2 SFDVKD.

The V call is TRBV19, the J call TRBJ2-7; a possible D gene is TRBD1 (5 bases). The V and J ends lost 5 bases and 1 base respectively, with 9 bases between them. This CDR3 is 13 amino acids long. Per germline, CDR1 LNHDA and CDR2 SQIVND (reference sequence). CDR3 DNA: TGTGCCAGTAGTGAGTCAGGGTCCTACGAGCAGTACTTC. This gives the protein CASSESGSYEQYF.